The rows below give T cell receptor beta chains drawn from one sample of a study of chemoradiotherapy in HPV16-positive cancers. Sequencing was performed with immunoSEQ multiplex PCR; in TCRdb, only in-frame clones are kept and a portion is missing. The sample consists of several thousand clones, 85% to 95% of them appearing once. Sample acquisition took place from a patient who underwent chemoradiotherapy. These receptors were collected from a human donor with HPV-associated anogenital cancer. CDR3s include the opening cysteine and the closing phenylalanine or tryptophan. Each record gives: D gene, V gene, CDR3 protein. A D gene is named only where the DNA matches it firmly.

TRBD1 | TRBV4-1 | CASSQAGQGNSPLHF
- | TRBV6-5 | CASSYFGGEMNTEAFF
TRBD2 | TRBV15 | CATSRDQVSGGHEQYF
- | TRBV9 | CASSGQGNSYNEQFF
TRBD1 | TRBV4-1 | CASSQEDRGLGEKLFF
TRBD1 | TRBV7-9 | CASSLEGQNQPQHF
- | TRBV11-3 | CASSLVGGVEGYQPQHF
- | TRBV28 | CASSLLVGYEKLFF
- | TRBV2 | CASSKDPGINEKLFF
- | TRBV6-5 | CASSPAGGTNEKLFF
- | TRBV28 | CASSFIGNTEAFF
- | TRBV7-7 | CASSTGAETQYF
TRBD2 | TRBV19 | CASSPRLAGEVDTGELFF
TRBD2 | TRBV6-1 | CASRSGGGPYNEQFF
- | TRBV5-4 | CASSLIGTLSRETQYF
- | TRBV6-1 | CASSERSRGRGDEQFF
- | TRBV4-2 | CASSQANSGTTEAFF
TRBD2 | TRBV14 | CASSRGLAGVSETQYF
TRBD1 | TRBV4-1 | CASSQETGGSANTGELFF
- | TRBV27 | CASSPFPGLNQPQHF
- | TRBV5-1 | CASSLRGPELGETQYF
- | TRBV10-3 | CAIRNSGGGGYTF
TRBD1 | TRBV5-1 | CASSLQGQGSSPLHF
- | TRBV2 | CASRVSPGTYEQYF
- | TRBV6-1 | CASRLQGFQPQHF
TRBD1 | TRBV6-5 | CASTRGTGNTGELFF
- | TRBV2 | CASRAGISKQETQYF
- | TRBV19 | CATRRDKSSGANVLTF
TRBD2 | TRBV11-3 | CASSLVQTSGGAGEQFF
- | TRBV5-8 | CASSWVLRNTEAFF
- | TRBV2 | CASGDGGAEAFF
- | TRBV19 | CASSIVGQQFF
- | TRBV30 | CACTSGFFYEQYF
- | TRBV6-1 | CASSEGRVGNQPQHF
TRBD1 | TRBV7-2 | CASSDSPGTGPYGYTF
- | TRBV4-2 | CASSHPGPPGNEQFF
- | TRBV7-3 | CASSLQGWDTEAFF
- | TRBV6-5 | CASRQGGRTNYGYTF
- | TRBV6-1 | CASAPRSYNSPLHF
- | TRBV28 | CASIRRTPYEQYF
TRBD2 | TRBV6-6 | CASSWEGLALETQYF
- | TRBV27 | CASSLGGPGYGYTF
- | TRBV6-1 | CASTRDRSNQPQHF
- | TRBV19 | CASMGTARREAFF
- | TRBV2 | CASSDERNTEAFF
- | TRBV10-2 | CASSDWSGRYTEAFF
- | TRBV19 | CASSIRATNYGYTF
- | TRBV2 | CAGRLQGSYEQYF
- | TRBV28 | CASRKPPYTNTEAFF
TRBD1 | TRBV19 | CASRDRGAEFYSNQPQHF
TRBD1 | TRBV6-5 | CASSYRDRLYEQYF
TRBD1 | TRBV6-1 | CASSKSTGGGETQYF
TRBD1 | TRBV9 | CASSVGSGGFEKLFF